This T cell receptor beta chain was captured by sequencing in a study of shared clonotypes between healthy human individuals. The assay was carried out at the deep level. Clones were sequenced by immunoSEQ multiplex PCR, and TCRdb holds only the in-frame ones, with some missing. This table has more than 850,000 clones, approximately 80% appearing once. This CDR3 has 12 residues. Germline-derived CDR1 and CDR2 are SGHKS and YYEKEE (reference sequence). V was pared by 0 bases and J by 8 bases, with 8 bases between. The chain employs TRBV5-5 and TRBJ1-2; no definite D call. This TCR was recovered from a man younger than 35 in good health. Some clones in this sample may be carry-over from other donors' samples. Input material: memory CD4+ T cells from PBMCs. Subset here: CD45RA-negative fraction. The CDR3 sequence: CASSLVAGGYTF. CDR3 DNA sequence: TGTGCCAGCAGCTTGGTTGCCGGGGGCTACACCTTC.